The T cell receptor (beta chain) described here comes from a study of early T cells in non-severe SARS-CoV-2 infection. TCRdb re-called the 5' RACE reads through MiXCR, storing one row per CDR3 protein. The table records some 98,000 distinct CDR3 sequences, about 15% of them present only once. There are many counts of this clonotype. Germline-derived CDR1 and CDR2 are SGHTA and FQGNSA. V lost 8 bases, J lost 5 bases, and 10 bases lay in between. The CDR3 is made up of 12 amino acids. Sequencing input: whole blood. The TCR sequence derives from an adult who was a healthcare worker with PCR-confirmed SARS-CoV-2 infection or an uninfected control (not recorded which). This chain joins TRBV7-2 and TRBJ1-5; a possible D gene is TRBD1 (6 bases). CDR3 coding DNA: TGTGCCAGCGGACACAGGGATCAGCCCCAGCATTTT. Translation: CASGHRDQPQHF.